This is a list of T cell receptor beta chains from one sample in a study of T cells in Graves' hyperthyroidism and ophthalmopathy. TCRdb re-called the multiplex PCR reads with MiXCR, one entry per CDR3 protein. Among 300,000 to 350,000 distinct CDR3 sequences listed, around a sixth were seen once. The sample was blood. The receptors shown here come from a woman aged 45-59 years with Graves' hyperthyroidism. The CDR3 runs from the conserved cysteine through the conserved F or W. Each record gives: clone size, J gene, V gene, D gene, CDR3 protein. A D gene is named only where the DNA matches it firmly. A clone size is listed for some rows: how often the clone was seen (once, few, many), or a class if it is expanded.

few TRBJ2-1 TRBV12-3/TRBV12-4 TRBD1 CASSAPTGTNEQFF
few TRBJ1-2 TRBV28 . CASSLGSGGTNYGYTF
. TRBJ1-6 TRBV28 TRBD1 CASSSVTGTNSPLHF
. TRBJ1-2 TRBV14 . CASSRGGPQGYTF
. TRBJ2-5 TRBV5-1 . CASSLGGRGGPETQYF
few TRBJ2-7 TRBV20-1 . CSARAAESYEQYF
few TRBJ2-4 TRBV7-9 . CASSLLAKNIQYF
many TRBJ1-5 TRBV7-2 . CASSPQGIDQPQHF
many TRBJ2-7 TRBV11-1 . CASSSPRARTYEQYF
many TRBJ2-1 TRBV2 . CASGVPESYNEQFF
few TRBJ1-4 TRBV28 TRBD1 CASSLGTGKKLFF
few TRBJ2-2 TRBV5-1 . CASSLRGPNTGELFF
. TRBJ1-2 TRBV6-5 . CASSYSGDHGYTF
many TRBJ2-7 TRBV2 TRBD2 CASNSGLAGFRDIEQYF
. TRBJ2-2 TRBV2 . CASKGAGELFF
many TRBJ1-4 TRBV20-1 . CSARRGLATNEKLFF
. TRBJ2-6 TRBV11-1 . CASSLVSGANVLTF
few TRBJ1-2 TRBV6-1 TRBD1 CASTPQGVGGYTF
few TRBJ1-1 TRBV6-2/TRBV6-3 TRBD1 CASSLTGQGHNTEAFF
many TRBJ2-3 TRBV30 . CAWILGGPDTQYF
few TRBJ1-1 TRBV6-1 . CASSSLVAVNTEAFF
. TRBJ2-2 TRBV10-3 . CAVGARGGTGELFF
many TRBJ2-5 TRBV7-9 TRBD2 CASSQEAGGWETQYF
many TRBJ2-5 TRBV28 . CASSLVPEGETQYF
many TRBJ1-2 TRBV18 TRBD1 CASSPAGQPNYGYTF
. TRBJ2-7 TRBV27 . CASSLTSSQYYEQYF
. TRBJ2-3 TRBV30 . CAWSAISTDTQYF
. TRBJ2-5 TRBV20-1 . CSASQDQETQYF
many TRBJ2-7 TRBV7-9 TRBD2 CASSLAGGSSYEQYF
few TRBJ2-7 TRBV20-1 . CSAGLDSHYEQYF
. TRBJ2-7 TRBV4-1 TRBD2 CASSQGGLVGEQYF
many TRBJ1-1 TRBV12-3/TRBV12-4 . CASSFTNMNTEAFF
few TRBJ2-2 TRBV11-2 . CASREAGELFF
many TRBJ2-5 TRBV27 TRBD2 CASSLSTRLANYQETQYF
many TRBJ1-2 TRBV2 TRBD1 CASSVPGQGVYGYTF
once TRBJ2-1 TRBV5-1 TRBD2 CVSSLEAGGNEQFF
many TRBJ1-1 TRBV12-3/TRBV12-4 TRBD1 CASRQGSYLNTEAFF
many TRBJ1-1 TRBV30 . CAWSAGGYTEAFF
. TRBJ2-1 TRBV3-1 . CASSQETSRLAQFF
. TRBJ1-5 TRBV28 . CASSGMISNQPQHF
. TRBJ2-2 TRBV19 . CASSIPSGELFF
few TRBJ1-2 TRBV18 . CASSPQAEPYGYTF
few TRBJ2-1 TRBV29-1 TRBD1 CSVSGTGGGAGVYNEQFF
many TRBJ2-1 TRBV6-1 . CASRAVYNEQFF
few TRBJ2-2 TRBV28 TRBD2 CASSPPLAGNTGELFF
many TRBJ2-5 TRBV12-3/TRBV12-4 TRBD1 CASSHNRDREGETQYF
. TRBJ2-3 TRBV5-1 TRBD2 CASSLGLVPDTQYF
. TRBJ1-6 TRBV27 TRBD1 CASSNDRGDSPLHF
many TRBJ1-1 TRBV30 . CAWSATSGGYTEAFF
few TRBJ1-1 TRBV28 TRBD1 CASSPLQGSAEAFF
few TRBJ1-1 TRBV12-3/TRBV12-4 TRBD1 CASSPGTGGGAFF
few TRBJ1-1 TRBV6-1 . CASSGAPRTEAFF
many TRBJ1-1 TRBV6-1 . CASSSTTGNTEAFF
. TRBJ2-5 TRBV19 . CASSKSSQETQYF
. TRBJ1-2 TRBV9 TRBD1 CASSFRPDRPPNYGYTF